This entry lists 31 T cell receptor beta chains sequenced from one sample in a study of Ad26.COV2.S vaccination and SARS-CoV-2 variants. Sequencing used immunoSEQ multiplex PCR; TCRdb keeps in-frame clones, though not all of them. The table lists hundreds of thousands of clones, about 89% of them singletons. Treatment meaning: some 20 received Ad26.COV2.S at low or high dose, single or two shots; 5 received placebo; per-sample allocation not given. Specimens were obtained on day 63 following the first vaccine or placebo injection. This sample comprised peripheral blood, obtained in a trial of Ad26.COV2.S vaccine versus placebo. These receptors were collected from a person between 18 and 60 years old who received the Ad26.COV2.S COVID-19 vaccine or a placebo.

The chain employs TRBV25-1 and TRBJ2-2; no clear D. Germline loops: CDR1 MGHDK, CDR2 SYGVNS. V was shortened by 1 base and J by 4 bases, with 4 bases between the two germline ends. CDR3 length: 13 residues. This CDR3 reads CASSESFTGELFF. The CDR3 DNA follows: TGTGCCAGCAGTGAATCATTCACCGGGGAGCTGTTTTTT.

CDR3 nucleotide sequence: TGTGCCAGCAGTGAATATCGGGCTAACTATGGCTACACCTTC. Amino acids: CASSEYRANYGYTF. V gene TRBV2 combines with J gene TRBJ1-2; D remains unclear. Deletions cut 2 bases from V and 0 bases from J, with 7 bases between. The CDR3 spans 14 residues. Germline-derived CDR1 and CDR2 are SNHLY and FYNNEI.

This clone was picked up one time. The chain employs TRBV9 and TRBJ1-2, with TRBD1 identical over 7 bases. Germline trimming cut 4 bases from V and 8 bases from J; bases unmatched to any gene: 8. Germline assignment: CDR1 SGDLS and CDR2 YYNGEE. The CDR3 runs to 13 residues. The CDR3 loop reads CASSQGQEKGYTF. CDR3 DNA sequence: TGTGCCAGCAGCCAAGGACAGGAGAAGGGCTACACCTTC.

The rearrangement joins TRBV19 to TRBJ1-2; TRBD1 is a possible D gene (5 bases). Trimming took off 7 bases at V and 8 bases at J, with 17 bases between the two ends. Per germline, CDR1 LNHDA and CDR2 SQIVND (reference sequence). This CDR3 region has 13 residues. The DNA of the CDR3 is TGTGCCAGTACGGACGGACACTATGTAGGCTACACCTTC. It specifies CASTDGHYVGYTF. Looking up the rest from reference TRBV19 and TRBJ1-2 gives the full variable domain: DGGITQSPKYLFRKEGQNVTLSCEQNLNHDAMYWYRQDPGQGLRLIYYSQIVNDFQKGDIAEGYSVSREKKESFPLTVTSAQKNPTAFYLCASTDGHYVGYTFGSGTRLTVV.

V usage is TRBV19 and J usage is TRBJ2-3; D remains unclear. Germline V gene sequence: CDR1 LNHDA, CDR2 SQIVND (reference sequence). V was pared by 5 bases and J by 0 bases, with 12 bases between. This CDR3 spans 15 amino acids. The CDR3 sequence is CASSSASLSTDTQYF. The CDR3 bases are TGTGCCAGTAGTTCGGCGTCCCTTAGCACAGATACGCAGTATTTT.

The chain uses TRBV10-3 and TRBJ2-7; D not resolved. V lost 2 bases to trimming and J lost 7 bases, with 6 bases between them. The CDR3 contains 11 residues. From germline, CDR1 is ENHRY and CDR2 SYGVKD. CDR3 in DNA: TGTGCCATCAGTGAGGCCCGGGAGCAGTACTTC. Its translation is CAISEAREQYF.

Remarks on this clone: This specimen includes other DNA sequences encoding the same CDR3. The CDR3: CASSLASGAYNEQFF. The CDR3 DNA is TGTGCCAGCAGCTTAGCCAGCGGGGCCTACAATGAGCAGTTCTTC. The rearrangement uses TRBV7-2 and TRBJ2-1; 7 bases agree with TRBD2. The germline CDR1 and CDR2 sequences are SGHTA and FQGNSA. The V and J ends lost 0 bases and 2 bases, in that order; junction bases with no gene match: 1. The length of the CDR3 is 15 residues.

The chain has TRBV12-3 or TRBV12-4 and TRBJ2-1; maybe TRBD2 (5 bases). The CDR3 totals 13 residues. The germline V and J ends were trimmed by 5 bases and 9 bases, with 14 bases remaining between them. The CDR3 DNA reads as TGTGCCAGCAGTAGATATAGCGCACGTGAGCAGTTCTTC. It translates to CASSRYSAREQFF.

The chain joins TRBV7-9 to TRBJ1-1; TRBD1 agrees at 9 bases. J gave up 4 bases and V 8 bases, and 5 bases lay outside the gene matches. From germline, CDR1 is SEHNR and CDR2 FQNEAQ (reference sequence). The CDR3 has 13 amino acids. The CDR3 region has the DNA TGTGCCAGCCGCGGACAGGGGCTCACTGAAGCTTTCTTT. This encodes CASRGQGLTEAFF.

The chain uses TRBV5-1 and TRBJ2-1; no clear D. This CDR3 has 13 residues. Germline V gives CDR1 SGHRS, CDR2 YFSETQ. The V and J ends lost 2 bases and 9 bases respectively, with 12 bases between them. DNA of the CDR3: TGCGCCAGCAGCTTAGGAGTAGCCGGTGAGCAGTTCTTC. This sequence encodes CASSLGVAGEQFF.

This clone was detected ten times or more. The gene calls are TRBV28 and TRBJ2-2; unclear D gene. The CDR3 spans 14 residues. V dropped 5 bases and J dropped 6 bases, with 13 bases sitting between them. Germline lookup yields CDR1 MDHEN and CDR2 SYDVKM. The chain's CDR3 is CASSTFRGPGELFF. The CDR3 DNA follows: TGTGCCAGCAGTACCTTCAGAGGACCCGGGGAGCTGTTTTTT.

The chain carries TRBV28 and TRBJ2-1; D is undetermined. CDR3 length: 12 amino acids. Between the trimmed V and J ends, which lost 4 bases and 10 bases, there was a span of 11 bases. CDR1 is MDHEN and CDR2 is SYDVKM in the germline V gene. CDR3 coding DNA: TGTGCCAGCAGTTCCGGCGCGAGGGAGCAGTTCTTC. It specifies CASSSGAREQFF. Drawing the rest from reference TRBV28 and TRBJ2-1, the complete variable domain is DVKVTQSSRYLVKRTGEKVFLECVQDMDHENMFWYRQDPGLGLRLIYFSYDVKMKEKGDIPEGYSVSREKKERFSLILESASTNQTSMYLCASSSGAREQFFGPGTRLTVL.

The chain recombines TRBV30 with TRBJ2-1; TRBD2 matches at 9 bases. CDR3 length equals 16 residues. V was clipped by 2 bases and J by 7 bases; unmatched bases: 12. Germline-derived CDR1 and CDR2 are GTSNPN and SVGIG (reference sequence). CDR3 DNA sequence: TGTGCCTGGAGTTATGGTGCTAGCGGGACACCTAATGAGCAGTTCTTC. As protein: CAWSYGASGTPNEQFF.

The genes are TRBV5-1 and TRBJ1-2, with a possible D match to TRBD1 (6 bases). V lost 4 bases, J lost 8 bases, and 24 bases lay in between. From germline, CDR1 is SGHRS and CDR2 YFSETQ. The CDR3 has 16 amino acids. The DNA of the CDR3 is TGCGCCAGCAGCGCATTATCCGTCACAGGGAGGGTCGGCTACACCTTC. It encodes CASSALSVTGRVGYTF.

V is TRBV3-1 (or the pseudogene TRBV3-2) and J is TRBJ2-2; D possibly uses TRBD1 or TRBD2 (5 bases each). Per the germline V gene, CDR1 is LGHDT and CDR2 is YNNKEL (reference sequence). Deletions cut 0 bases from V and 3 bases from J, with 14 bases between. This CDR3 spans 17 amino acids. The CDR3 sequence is CASSQDKWGTYTGELFF. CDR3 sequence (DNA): TGTGCCAGCAGCCAAGATAAGTGGGGGACCTACACCGGGGAGCTGTTTTTT.

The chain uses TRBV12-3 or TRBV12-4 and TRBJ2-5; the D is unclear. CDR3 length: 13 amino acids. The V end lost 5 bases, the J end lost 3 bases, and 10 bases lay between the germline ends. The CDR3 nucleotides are TGTGCCAGCAGTGTGGGATTCGAAGAGACCCAGTACTTC. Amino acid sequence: CASSVGFEETQYF.

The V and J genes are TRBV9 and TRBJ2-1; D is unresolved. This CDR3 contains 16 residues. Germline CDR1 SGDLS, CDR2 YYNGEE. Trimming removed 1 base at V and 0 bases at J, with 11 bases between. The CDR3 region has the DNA TGTGCCAGCAGCGTACCGTCTGGAGTCTCCTACAATGAGCAGTTCTTC. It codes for CASSVPSGVSYNEQFF.

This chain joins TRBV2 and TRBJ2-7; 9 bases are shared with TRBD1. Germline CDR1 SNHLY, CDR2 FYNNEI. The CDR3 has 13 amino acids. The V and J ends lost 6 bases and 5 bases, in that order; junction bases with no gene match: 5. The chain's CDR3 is CASRGTGNNEQYF. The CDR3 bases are TGTGCCAGCAGGGGGACAGGGAACAACGAGCAGTACTTC.

The DNA of the CDR3 is TGTGCCAGCAGCTCCAGGGACAGCGGAGCCAAAAACATTCAGTACTTC. Translation: CASSSRDSGAKNIQYF. The rearrangement links TRBV7-9 to TRBJ2-4; the match to TRBD1 covers 7 bases. Germline V lookup: CDR1 SEHNR, CDR2 FQNEAQ (reference sequence). The CDR3 runs to 16 residues. J lost 0 bases, V lost 4 bases, and 6 bases had no gene match. The full variable domain, in which reference TRBV7-9 and TRBJ2-4 provide the parts outside the CDR3, is DTGVSQNPRHKITKRGQNVTFRCDPISEHNRLYWYRQTLGQGPEFLTYFQNEAQLEKSRLLSDRFSAERPKGSFSTLEIQRTEQGDSAMYLCASSSRDSGAKNIQYFGAGTRLSVL.

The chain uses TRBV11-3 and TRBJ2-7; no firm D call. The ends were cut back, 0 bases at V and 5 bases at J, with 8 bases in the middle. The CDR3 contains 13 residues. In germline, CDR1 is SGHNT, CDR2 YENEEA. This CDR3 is CASSLENGNEQYF. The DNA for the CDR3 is TGTGCCAGCAGCTTAGAAAACGGAAACGAGCAGTACTTC.

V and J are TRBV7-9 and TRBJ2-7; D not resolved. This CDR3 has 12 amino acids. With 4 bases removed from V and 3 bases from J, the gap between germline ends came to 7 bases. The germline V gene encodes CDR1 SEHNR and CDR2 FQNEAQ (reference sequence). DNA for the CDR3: TGTGCCAGCAGCTATGAAGTCTACGAGCAGTACTTC. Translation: CASSYEVYEQYF.

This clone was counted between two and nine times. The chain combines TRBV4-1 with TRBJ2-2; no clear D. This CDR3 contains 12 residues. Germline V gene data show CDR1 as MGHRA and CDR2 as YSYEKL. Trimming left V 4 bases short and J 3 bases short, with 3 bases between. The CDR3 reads CASSRYTGELFF. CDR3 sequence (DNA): TGCGCCAGCAGCCGATACACCGGGGAGCTGTTTTTT.

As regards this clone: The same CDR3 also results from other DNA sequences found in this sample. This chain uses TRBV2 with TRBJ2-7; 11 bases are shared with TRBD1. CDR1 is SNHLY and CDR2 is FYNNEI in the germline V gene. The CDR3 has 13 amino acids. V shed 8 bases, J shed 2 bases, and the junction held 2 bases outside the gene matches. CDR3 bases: TGTGCCAGCGAGGGACAGGGGGCCTACGAGCAGTACTTC. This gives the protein CASEGQGAYEQYF.

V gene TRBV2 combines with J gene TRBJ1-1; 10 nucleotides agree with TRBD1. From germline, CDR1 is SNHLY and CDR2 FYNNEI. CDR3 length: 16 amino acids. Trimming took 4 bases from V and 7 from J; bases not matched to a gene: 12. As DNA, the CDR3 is TGTGCCAGCAGTGCCGGACGTGACAGGGGGCGGATTGAAGCTTTCTTT. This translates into CASSAGRDRGRIEAFF.

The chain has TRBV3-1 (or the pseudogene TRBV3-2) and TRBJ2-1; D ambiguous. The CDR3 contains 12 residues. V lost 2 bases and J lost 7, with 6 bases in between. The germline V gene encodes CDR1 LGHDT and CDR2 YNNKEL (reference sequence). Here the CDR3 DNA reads TGTGCCAGCAGCCAATATCTAAATGAGCAGTTCTTC. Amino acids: CASSQYLNEQFF.

In DNA, the CDR3 is TGTGCCAGCAGTCAGACAGGGTTCACAGATACGCAGTATTTT. Protein sequence: CASSQTGFTDTQYF. This chain links TRBV28 with TRBJ2-3, with 7 bases that match TRBD1. With 5 bases clipped from V and 2 bases from J, the junction kept 4 bases outside the gene matches. Germline CDR1 is MDHEN and CDR2 is SYDVKM. The CDR3 runs to 14 residues.

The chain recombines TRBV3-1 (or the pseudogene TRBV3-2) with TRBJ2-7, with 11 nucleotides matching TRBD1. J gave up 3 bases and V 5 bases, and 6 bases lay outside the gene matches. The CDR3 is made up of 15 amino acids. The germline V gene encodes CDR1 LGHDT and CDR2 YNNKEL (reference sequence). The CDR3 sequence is CASSYRDRGIYEQYF. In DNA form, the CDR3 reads TGTGCCAGCAGCTACCGGGACAGGGGGATCTACGAGCAGTACTTC.

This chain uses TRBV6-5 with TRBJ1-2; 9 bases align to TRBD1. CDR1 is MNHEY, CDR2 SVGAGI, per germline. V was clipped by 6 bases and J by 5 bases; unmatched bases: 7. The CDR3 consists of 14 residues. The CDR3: CASRTTGGGYGYTF. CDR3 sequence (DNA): TGTGCCAGCAGGACTACAGGGGGCGGATATGGCTACACCTTC.

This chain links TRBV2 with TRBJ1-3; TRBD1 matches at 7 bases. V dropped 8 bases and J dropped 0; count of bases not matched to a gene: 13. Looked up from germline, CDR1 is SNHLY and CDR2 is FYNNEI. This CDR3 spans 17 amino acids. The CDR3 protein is CASHLTGLLHSGNTIYF. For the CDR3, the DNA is TGTGCCAGCCACCTGACAGGGCTTCTTCACTCTGGAAACACCATATATTTT.

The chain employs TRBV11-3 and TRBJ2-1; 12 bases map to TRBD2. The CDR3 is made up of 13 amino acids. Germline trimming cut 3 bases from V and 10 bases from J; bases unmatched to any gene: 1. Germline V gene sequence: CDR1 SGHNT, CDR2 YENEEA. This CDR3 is CASSLGLAGEQFF. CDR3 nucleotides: TGTGCCAGCAGCTTGGGACTAGCGGGCGAGCAGTTCTTC.

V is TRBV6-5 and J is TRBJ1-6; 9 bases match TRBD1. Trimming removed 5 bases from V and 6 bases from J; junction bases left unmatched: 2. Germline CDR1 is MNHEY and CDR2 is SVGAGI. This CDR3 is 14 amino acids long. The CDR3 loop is CASSPGQGNSPLHF. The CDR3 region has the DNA TGTGCCAGCAGTCCGGGACAGGGTAATTCACCCCTCCACTTT.